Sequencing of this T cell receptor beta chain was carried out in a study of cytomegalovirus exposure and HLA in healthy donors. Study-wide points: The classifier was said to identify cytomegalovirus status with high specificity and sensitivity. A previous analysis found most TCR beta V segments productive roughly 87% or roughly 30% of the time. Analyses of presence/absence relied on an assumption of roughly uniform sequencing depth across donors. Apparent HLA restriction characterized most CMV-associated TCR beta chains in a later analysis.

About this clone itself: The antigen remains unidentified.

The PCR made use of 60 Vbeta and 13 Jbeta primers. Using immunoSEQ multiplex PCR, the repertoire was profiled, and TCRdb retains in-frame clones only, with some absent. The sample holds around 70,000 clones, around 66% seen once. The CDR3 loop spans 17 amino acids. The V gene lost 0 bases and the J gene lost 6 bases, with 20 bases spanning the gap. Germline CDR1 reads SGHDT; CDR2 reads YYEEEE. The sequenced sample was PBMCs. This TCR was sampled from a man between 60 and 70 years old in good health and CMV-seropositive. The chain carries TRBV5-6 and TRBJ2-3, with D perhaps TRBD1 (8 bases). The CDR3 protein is CASSLAFGTGLDDTQYF. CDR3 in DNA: TGTGCCAGCAGCTTGGCCTTCGGGACAGGACTAGATGATACGCAGTATTTT.